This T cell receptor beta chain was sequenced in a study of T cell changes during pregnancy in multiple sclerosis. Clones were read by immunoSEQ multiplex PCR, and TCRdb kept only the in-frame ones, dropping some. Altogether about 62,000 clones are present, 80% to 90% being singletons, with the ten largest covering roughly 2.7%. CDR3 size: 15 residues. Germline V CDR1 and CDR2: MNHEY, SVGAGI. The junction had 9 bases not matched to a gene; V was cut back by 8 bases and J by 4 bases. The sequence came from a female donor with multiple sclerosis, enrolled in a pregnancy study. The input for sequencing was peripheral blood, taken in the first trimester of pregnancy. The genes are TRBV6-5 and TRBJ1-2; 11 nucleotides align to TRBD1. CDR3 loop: CASGPRTGGAYGYTF. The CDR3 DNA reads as TGTGCCAGCGGACCCAGGACAGGGGGCGCCTATGGCTACACCTTC.